This TCR beta chain was sequenced in a study of human CD8 memory T cell subsets. Study-level results: Greater diversity was suggested by Chao1 estimates for stem-like memory T cells than for precursor exhausted T cells. Similarly high diversity marked stem-like memory and precursor exhausted T cells, unlike effector memory cells. The study sequenced T cell receptor beta chains and no other chains.

Total CD8+ T cells underwent enrichment via negative magnetic separation. Libraries of TCR beta chains were produced by 5' RACE (UMI-labeled). TCRdb re-analyzed the 5' RACE reads; it lists each CDR3 protein once, without DNA. The sample spans some 4,100 distinct CDR3 sequences; the ten largest clones claim roughly 31%. As to this clonotype: Its antigen is undetermined.

There are 13 residues in the CDR3. Germline V gene data show CDR1 as MNHEY and CDR2 as SMNVEV (reference sequence). The sequence came from a human donor in good health. This chain uses TRBV27 with TRBJ1-2; TCRdb reports TRBD1, a call that lacks DNA to check it against. The sample was CD8+ T cells from PBMCs. CDR3 amino acids: CASTVGLGYGYTF.